A single sample gave rise to the 8 T cell receptor beta chains below, sequenced in a study of blood T cell repertoires in COVID-19. Here immunoSEQ multiplex PCR was the method, and the copy in TCRdb shows in-frame clones only, minus some. The sample has 50,000 to 80,000 clones, approximately 82% seen once. The material sequenced was peripheral blood. The receptor source for this set is a woman aged 60-75 years with acute or convalescent COVID-19.

The chain carries TRBV11-3 and TRBJ2-1; 10 nucleotides match TRBD2. Germline CDR1 is SGHNT and CDR2 is YENEEA. The V gene end was trimmed by 5 bases and the J gene end by 6 bases; junction bases not matched to a gene: 7. The CDR3 is made up of 15 amino acids. The CDR3 loop reads CASSQLAGSANEQFF. The DNA for the CDR3 is TGTGCCAGCAGCCAACTAGCGGGGTCTGCCAATGAGCAGTTCTTC.

V gene TRBV18 combines with J gene TRBJ1-5; TRBD1 aligns across 7 bases. The V and J ends lost 4 bases and 4 bases, in that order; junction bases with no gene match: 4. Per germline, CDR1 KGHSH and CDR2 LQKENI. The CDR3 is made up of 14 amino acids. This CDR3 is CASSRDSLNQPQHF. CDR3 DNA: TGTGCCAGCTCACGGGACAGCCTTAATCAGCCCCAGCATTTT.

This rearrangement joins TRBV4-1 to TRBJ1-2, with a weak D call TRBD1 (6 bases). The CDR3 is made up of 14 amino acids. Trimming pared 4 bases from V and 4 bases from J, leaving 13 bases between. Looked up from germline, CDR1 is MGHRA and CDR2 is YSYEKL. The CDR3 nucleotides are TGCGCCAGCAGCCCAGGGACATCTTCCTATGGCTACACCTTC. Translating it yields CASSPGTSSYGYTF.

This chain uses TRBV12-3 or TRBV12-4 with TRBJ1-1; 8 positions agree with TRBD1. V trimming: 6 bases; J trimming: 7 bases; junction bases outside the gene matches: 4. This CDR3 spans 12 amino acids. CDR3 sequence reads: CASRGTGDEAFF. In DNA, the CDR3 is TGTGCCAGCAGGGGGACAGGAGATGAAGCTTTCTTT.

The rearrangement links TRBV19 to TRBJ2-2, with TRBD1 matching 7 bases. V shed 5 bases, J shed 3 bases, and the junction held 9 bases outside the gene matches. CDR1 and CDR2 (germline): LNHDA, SQIVND (reference sequence). The CDR3 totals 16 residues. CDR3 nucleotides: TGTGCCAGTAGTCCCTGGACAGGAACCTACACCGGGGAGCTGTTTTTT. It is translated as CASSPWTGTYTGELFF.

V gene TRBV13 combines with J gene TRBJ2-1; TRBD2 matches at 9 bases. V was clipped by 2 bases and J by 8 bases; unmatched bases: 13. The CDR3 is 17 amino acids. Germline V gene data show CDR1 as PRHDT and CDR2 as FYEKMQ (reference sequence). CDR3 protein: CASSLPVGTSSIHEQFF. The CDR3 bases are TGTGCCAGCAGCTTACCAGTCGGGACTAGCAGTATCCATGAGCAGTTCTTC.

This clone was counted between two and nine times. The chain couples TRBV18 to TRBJ1-1; 10 bases fit TRBD1. Germline V lookup: CDR1 KGHSH, CDR2 LQKENI. The CDR3 is 18 residues long. V was pared by 5 bases and J by 4 bases, with 16 bases of the junction left unmatched. CDR3 nucleotides: TGTGCCAGCTCAACAATATCCGGGACAGGGGCCGTTGGCACTGAAGCTTTCTTT. Translated: CASSTISGTGAVGTEAFF. Based on the CDR3 plus reference TRBV18 and TRBJ1-1, the full variable domain is NAGVMQNPRHLVRRRGQEARLRCSPMKGHSHVYWYRQLPEEGLKFMVYLQKENIIDESGMPKERFSAEFPKEGPSILRIQQVVRGDSAAYFCASSTISGTGAVGTEAFFGQGTRLTVV.

The chain recombines TRBV20-1 with TRBJ2-3, with 9 bases lining up with TRBD1. This CDR3 is 15 amino acids long. Germline assignment: CDR1 DFQATT and CDR2 SNEGSKA (reference sequence). J lost 3 bases, V lost 3 bases, and 7 bases had no gene match. CDR3 region: CSASWGQGLTDTQYF. In DNA form, the CDR3 reads TGCAGTGCTAGTTGGGGACAGGGATTAACAGATACGCAGTATTTT.